The next 21 T cell receptor beta chains were all read from a single sample in a study of blood T cell repertoires in COVID-19. Using immunoSEQ multiplex PCR, the repertoire was profiled, and TCRdb retains in-frame clones only, with some absent. This repertoire shows around 130,000 clones, approximately 85% found once; its top ten account for less than 5%. Sequenced: peripheral blood. These receptors were taken from a woman aged 80 or older with acute or convalescent COVID-19.

The chain uses TRBV19 and TRBJ1-6; 8 bases are shared with TRBD1. V lost 6 bases to trimming and J lost 5 bases; unmatched junction nucleotides: 6. The CDR3 contains 15 residues. The V gene's germline CDR1 is LNHDA and CDR2 SQIVND (reference sequence). The CDR3 DNA follows: TGTGCCAGTAGAGGGGGGACAGGCAATAATTCACCCCTCCACTTT. Translated, it gives CASRGGTGNNSPLHF.

The J gene is TRBJ2-5, the V gene TRBV7-8; the D gene is possibly TRBD2 (5 bases). Germline assignment: CDR1 SGHVS and CDR2 FQNEAQ. V dropped 5 bases and J dropped 4 bases, with 17 bases sitting between them. The CDR3 is 15 amino acids. The CDR3 DNA reads as TGTGCCAGCAGCCCCCGCAGGTCACGGGGAGAGACCCAGTACTTC. Its protein is CASSPRRSRGETQYF.

This clone appeared a single time. The chain uses TRBV18 and TRBJ1-6; 11 bases agree with TRBD1. Germline lookup yields CDR1 KGHSH and CDR2 LQKENI. V shed 6 bases and J 9 bases; nucleotides not matched to a gene: 13. This CDR3 region has 17 residues. The CDR3 DNA is TGTGCCAGCTCCCTAGGAGGGACAGGGGGATCCATTTCACCCCTCCACTTT. Translation gives CASSLGGTGGSISPLHF.

The chain uses TRBV9 and TRBJ1-1, with D possibly matching TRBD1 (6 bases). V was cut by 2 bases and J by 8 bases, with 13 bases left in between. Germline V lookup: CDR1 SGDLS, CDR2 YYNGEE. This CDR3 spans 13 amino acids. DNA of the CDR3: TGTGCCAGCAGCGTCGGACAGAGATTCGAAGCTTTCTTT. This encodes CASSVGQRFEAFF.

The V call is TRBV6-4, the J call TRBJ2-3; 7 nucleotides match TRBD2. The ends lost 5 bases at V and 7 bases at J; junction bases unmatched: 12. The germline V gene has CDR1 MRHNA and CDR2 SNTAGT. This CDR3 has 15 residues. The CDR3 spells CASSPFAGEGNTQYF. CDR3 coding DNA: TGTGCCAGCAGTCCTTTTGCGGGAGAGGGGAATACGCAGTATTTT.

The CDR3 nucleotides are TGCAGTGCTAGTAGGGACAGTCCTGAAAAACTGTTTTTT. This sequence encodes CSASRDSPEKLFF. J is TRBJ1-4 and V is TRBV20-1; 7 nucleotides align to TRBD1. V lost 3 bases and J lost 7; bases outside the gene matches: 5. The CDR3 length is 13 residues. CDR1 and CDR2 (germline): DFQATT, SNEGSKA (reference sequence).

The chain has TRBV20-1 and TRBJ2-7, with a possible D match to TRBD1 (6 bases). The CDR3 runs to 12 residues. Germline CDR1 and CDR2: DFQATT and SNEGSKA (reference sequence). Trimming took off 3 bases at V and 3 bases at J, with 9 bases between the two ends. CDR3 protein: CSASQGRYEQYF. CDR3 DNA sequence: TGCAGTGCTAGTCAGGGGCGCTACGAGCAGTACTTC.

The rearrangement joins TRBV11-2 to TRBJ2-7; 8 bases match TRBD1. CDR3 length equals 14 residues. With 5 bases clipped from V and 4 bases from J, the junction kept 7 bases outside the gene matches. Germline V gives CDR1 SGHAT, CDR2 FQNNGV. The CDR3 spells CASSTRQGSYEQYF. The CDR3 DNA reads TGTGCCAGCAGCACACGACAGGGGAGTTACGAGCAGTACTTC. Filled out from reference TRBV11-2 and TRBJ2-7, the complete variable domain reads EAGVAQSPRYKIIEKRQSVAFWCNPISGHATLYWYQQILGQGPKLLIQFQNNGVVDDSQLPKDRFSAERLKGVDSTLKIQPAKLEDSAVYLCASSTRQGSYEQYFGPGTRLTVT.

CDR3 nucleotide sequence: TGTGCCATCCGACAGGGCTACCCCTATGGCTACACCTTC. It translates to CAIRQGYPYGYTF. The chain recombines TRBV28 with TRBJ1-2; 7 bases are shared with TRBD1. J was trimmed by 4 bases and V by 10 bases; bases with no gene match: 9. The CDR3 spans 13 residues. Looked up from germline, CDR1 is MDHEN and CDR2 is SYDVKM.

The rearrangement joins TRBV28 to TRBJ1-3; D gene unclear. V lost 6 bases to trimming and J lost 4 bases, with 16 bases between them. Looked up from germline, CDR1 is MDHEN and CDR2 is SYDVKM. The CDR3 has 15 amino acids. In DNA, the CDR3 is TGTGCCAGCAGGTGGACTGAGGGATCGGGAAACACCATATATTTT. Protein product: CASRWTEGSGNTIYF.

V is TRBV6-6 and J is TRBJ2-7, with 10 bases lining up with TRBD2. Losses at the gene ends were 5 bases for V and 2 bases for J; bases not matched to a gene: 12. CDR3 length: 17 residues. The germline V gene encodes CDR1 MNHNY and CDR2 SVGAGI (reference sequence). The CDR3 nucleotides are TGTGCCAGCAGTCCTCAGACCCTAGCGGGAGTAGCCTACGAGCAGTACTTC. Translating it yields CASSPQTLAGVAYEQYF.

The rearrangement uses TRBV5-1 and TRBJ2-7, with 9 bases aligning to TRBD2. V lost 0 bases, J lost 3 bases, and 4 bases stayed unmatched. The CDR3 is 15 residues long. Germline V lookup: CDR1 SGHRS, CDR2 YFSETQ. The CDR3 region has the DNA TGCGCCAGCAGCTTGGCGGCGGGAGGGTTCTACGAGCAGTACTTC. Its protein is CASSLAAGGFYEQYF. Using reference TRBV5-1 and TRBJ2-7 for the parts outside the CDR3, the full variable domain is KAGVTQTPRYLIKTRGQQVTLSCSPISGHRSVSWYQQTPGQGLQFLFEYFSETQRNKGNFPGRFSGRQFSNSRSEMNVSTLELGDSALYLCASSLAAGGFYEQYFGPGTRLTVT.

The V call is TRBV28, the J call TRBJ2-4; possibly TRBD2 for D (6 bases). Trimming took off 6 bases at V and 3 bases at J, with 15 bases between the two ends. The CDR3 sequence is 15 residues long. Germline loops: CDR1 MDHEN, CDR2 SYDVKM. The CDR3 protein is CASSPVPGGKNIQYF. Here the CDR3 DNA reads TGTGCCAGCAGCCCTGTCCCCGGGGGCAAAAACATTCAGTACTTC.

The chain joins TRBV6-5 to TRBJ2-1, with TRBD2 identical over 10 bases. V lost 7 bases, J lost 10 bases, and 13 bases stayed unmatched. The CDR3 loop spans 15 amino acids. Looked up from germline, CDR1 is MNHEY and CDR2 is SVGAGI. This CDR3 reads CASTNPFSGRSEQFF. The CDR3 bases are TGTGCCAGCACAAATCCATTTAGCGGGAGGAGCGAGCAGTTCTTC.

The chain joins TRBV30 to TRBJ1-3; D unclear. This CDR3 has 13 amino acids. The ends were cut back, 8 bases at V and 4 bases at J, with 15 bases in the middle. Germline V CDR1 and CDR2: GTSNPN, SVGIG (reference sequence). This CDR3 reads CARTVSGGNTIYF. In DNA, the CDR3 is TGTGCCCGGACCGTGTCGGGGGGAAACACCATATATTTT.

The CDR3 sequence is CASSPPGYQETQYF. The DNA for the CDR3 is TGTGCCAGCAGCCCCCCGGGGTACCAAGAGACCCAGTACTTC. This chain connects TRBV4-2 to TRBJ2-5, with D maybe TRBD2 (5 bases). Trimming shortened V by 4 bases and J by 0 bases, and 9 bases separated the two germline ends. The germline CDR1 and CDR2 sequences are LGHNA and YNFKEQ. The CDR3 extends over 14 amino acids.

A single count supports this clone. The V call is TRBV19, the J call TRBJ2-1; 9 positions agree with TRBD1. This CDR3 comprises 13 residues. The V gene end was trimmed by 6 bases and the J gene end by 7 bases; junction bases not matched to a gene: 4. Germline values: CDR1 LNHDA, CDR2 SQIVND (reference sequence). The CDR3 spells CASSTGTGNEQFF. The CDR3 DNA sequence: TGTGCCAGTAGCACCGGGACAGGGAATGAGCAGTTCTTC. The variable domain in full, with the rest retrieved from reference TRBV19 and TRBJ2-1, is DGGITQSPKYLFRKEGQNVTLSCEQNLNHDAMYWYRQDPGQGLRLIYYSQIVNDFQKGDIAEGYSVSREKKESFPLTVTSAQKNPTAFYLCASSTGTGNEQFFGPGTRLTVL.

CDR3 sequence: CASSLALVSGGLSYEQYF. Written as DNA, the CDR3 is TGCGCCAGCAGCTTGGCTCTGGTGAGCGGGGGCCTCTCCTACGAGCAGTACTTC. This sequence joins TRBV5-1 and TRBJ2-7; 8 bases align to TRBD2. CDR1 and CDR2 from the germline V gene are SGHRS and YFSETQ. This CDR3 contains 18 residues. The J segment lost 0 bases and the V segment lost 0 bases, leaving 11 bases of the junction unmatched.

The chain joins TRBV7-9 to TRBJ2-7; 7 bases map to TRBD2. The V and J ends lost 1 base and 6 bases, in that order; junction bases with no gene match: 6. Germline values: CDR1 SEHNR, CDR2 FQNEAQ (reference sequence). The CDR3 has 14 residues. Here the CDR3 DNA reads TGTGCCAGCAGCTTAGACTATACGGGGGGCGAGCAGTACTTC. It translates to CASSLDYTGGEQYF.

The gene calls are TRBV3-1 (or the pseudogene TRBV3-2) and TRBJ2-5, with D possibly matching TRBD1 (5 bases). The CDR3 covers 18 residues. Trimming pared 0 bases from V and 4 bases from J, leaving 21 bases between. Germline V gene lookup returns CDR1 LGHDT and CDR2 YNNKEL (reference sequence). The CDR3 region is CASSQDPTEAGSLETQYF. For the CDR3, the DNA is TGTGCCAGCAGCCAAGATCCGACTGAGGCAGGGTCTTTAGAGACCCAGTACTTC.

By proportion, this clone is large. The V and J genes are TRBV4-1 and TRBJ1-3, with TRBD1 as a possible D gene (5 bases). In germline, CDR1 is MGHRA, CDR2 YSYEKL. The ends were cut back, 8 bases at V and 2 bases at J, with 16 bases in the middle. This CDR3 has 15 amino acids. CDR3 residues: CASGLSRGAGNTIYF. In nucleotides, the CDR3 is TGCGCCAGCGGCTTGAGTAGGGGTGCTGGAAACACCATATATTTT.